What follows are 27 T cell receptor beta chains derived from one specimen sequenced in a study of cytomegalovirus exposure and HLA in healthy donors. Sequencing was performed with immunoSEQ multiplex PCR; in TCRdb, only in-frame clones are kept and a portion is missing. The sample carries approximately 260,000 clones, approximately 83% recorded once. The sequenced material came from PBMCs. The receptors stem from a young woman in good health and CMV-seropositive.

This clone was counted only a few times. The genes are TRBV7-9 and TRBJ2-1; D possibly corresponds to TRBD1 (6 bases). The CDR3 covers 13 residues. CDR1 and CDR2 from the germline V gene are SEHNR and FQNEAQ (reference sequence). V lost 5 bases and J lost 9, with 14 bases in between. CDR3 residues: CASSQTGISEQFF. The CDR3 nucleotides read TGTGCCAGCAGCCAAACAGGGATCAGTGAGCAGTTCTTC.

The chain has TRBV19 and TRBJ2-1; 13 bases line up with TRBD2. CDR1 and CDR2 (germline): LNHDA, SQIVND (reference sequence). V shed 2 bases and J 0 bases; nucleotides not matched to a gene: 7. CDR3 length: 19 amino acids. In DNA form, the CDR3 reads TGTGCCAGTAGTATACTGACTAGCGGGAGGTATAGCTCCTACAATGAGCAGTTCTTC. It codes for CASSILTSGRYSSYNEQFF.

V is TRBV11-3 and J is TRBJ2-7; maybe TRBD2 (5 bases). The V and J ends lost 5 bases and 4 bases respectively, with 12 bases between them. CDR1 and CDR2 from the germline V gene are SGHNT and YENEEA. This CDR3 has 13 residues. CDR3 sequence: CASSPGSRYEQYF. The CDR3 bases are TGTGCCAGCAGCCCTGGGAGCCGATACGAGCAGTACTTC.

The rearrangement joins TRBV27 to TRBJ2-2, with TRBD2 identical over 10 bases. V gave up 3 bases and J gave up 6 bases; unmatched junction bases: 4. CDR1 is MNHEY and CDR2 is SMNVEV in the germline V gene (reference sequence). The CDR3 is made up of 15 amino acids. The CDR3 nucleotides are TGTGCCAGCAGTTTCGGGCTAGCGGGAGCCGGGGAGCTGTTTTTT. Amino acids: CASSFGLAGAGELFF.

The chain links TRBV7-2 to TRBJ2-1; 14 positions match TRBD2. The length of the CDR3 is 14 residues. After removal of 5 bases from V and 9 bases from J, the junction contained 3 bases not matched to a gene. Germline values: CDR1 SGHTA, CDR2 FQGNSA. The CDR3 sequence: CASSQTSGRGEQFF. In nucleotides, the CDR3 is TGTGCCAGCAGCCAGACTAGCGGGAGGGGTGAGCAGTTCTTC.

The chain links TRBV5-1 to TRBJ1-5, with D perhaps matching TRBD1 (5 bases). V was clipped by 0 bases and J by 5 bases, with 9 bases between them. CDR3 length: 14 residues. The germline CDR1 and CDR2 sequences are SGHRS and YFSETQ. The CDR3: CASSLDTGDQPQHF. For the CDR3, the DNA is TGCGCCAGCAGCTTGGATACAGGCGATCAGCCCCAGCATTTT.

This CDR3 reads CASSLDRNQPQHF. The CDR3, as DNA: TGTGCCAGCAGTTTGGACAGGAATCAGCCCCAGCATTTT. The chain links TRBV27 to TRBJ1-5, with 7 positions matching TRBD1. The V gene end was trimmed by 3 bases and the J gene end by 4 bases; junction bases not matched to a gene: 0. Germline CDR1 MNHEY, CDR2 SMNVEV (reference sequence). The CDR3 covers 13 residues.

The DNA for the CDR3 is TGTGCCTGGAGTGTATCCCGACTCAATATGGGTGAAAAACTGTTTTTT. Its translation is CAWSVSRLNMGEKLFF. The chain couples TRBV30 to TRBJ1-4; no reliable D call. The ends were cut back, 0 bases at V and 7 bases at J, with 18 bases in the middle. The CDR3 extends over 16 amino acids. Germline V gene sequence: CDR1 GTSNPN, CDR2 SVGIG (reference sequence).

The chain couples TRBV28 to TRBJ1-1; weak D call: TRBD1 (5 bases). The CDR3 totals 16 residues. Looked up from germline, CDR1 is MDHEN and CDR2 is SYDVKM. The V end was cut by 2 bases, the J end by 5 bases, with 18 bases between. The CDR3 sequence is CASSLKWRGGKTEAFF. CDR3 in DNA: TGTGCCAGCAGTTTAAAGTGGCGGGGGGGAAAGACTGAAGCTTTCTTT.

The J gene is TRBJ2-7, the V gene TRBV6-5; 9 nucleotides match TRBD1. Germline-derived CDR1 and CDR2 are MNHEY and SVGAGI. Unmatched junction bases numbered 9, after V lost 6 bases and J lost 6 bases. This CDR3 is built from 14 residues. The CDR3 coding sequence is TGTGCCAGCAGCTTAGCCGGGACAGGGCGCGAGCAGTACTTC. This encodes CASSLAGTGREQYF.

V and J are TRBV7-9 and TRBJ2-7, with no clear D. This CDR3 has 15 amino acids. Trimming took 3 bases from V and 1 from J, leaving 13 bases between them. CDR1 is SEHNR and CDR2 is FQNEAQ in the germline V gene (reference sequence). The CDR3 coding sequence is TGTGCCAGCAGCTTCCCCCCCGCCAGGTCCTACGAGCAGTACTTC. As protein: CASSFPPARSYEQYF.

The CDR3 nucleotides read TGCGCCAGCAGCTTGGCTGGGGGGGAGGACAGAAGGGGGACTGAAGCTTTCTTT. Amino acids: CASSLAGGEDRRGTEAFF. The V call is TRBV5-1, the J call TRBJ1-1; possibly TRBD1 for D (6 bases). CDR1 SGHRS and CDR2 YFSETQ come from the germline V gene. The CDR3 length is 18 residues. The ends were cut back, 0 bases at V and 5 bases at J, with 23 bases in the middle.

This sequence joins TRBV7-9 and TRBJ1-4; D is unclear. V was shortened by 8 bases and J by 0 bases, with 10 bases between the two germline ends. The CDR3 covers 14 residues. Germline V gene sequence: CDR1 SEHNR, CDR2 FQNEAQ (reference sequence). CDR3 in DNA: TGTGCCAGCCTCCGGGATGCAACTAATGAAAAACTGTTTTTT. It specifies CASLRDATNEKLFF.

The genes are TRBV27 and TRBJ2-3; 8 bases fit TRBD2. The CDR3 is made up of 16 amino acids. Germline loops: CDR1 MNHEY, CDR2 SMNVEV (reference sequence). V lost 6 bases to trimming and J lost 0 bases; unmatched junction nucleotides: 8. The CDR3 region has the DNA TGTGCCAGCAGCCGAGGGGCTAGCGGGAGCACAGATACGCAGTATTTT. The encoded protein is CASSRGASGSTDTQYF.

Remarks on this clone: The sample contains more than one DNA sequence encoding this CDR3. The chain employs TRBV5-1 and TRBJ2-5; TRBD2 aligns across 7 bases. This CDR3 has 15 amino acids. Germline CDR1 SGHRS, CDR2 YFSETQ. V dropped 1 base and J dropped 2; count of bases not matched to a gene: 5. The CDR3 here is CASSLSPGGQETQYF. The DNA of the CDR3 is TGCGCCAGCAGCTTGTCCCCGGGAGGTCAAGAGACCCAGTACTTC.

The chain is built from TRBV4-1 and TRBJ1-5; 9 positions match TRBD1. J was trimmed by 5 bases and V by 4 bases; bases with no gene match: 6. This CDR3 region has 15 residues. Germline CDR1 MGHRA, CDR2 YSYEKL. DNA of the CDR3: TGCGCCAGCAGCCCGTGGGACAGGGAGGATCAGCCCCAGCATTTT. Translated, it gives CASSPWDREDQPQHF.

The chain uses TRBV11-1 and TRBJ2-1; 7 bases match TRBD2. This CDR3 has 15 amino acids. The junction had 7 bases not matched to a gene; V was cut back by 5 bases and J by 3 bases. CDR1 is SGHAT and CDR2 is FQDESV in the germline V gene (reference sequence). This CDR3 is CASSLPGLRYNEQFF. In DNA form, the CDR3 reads TGTGCCAGCAGCCTACCGGGACTACGCTACAATGAGCAGTTCTTC.

The CDR3 here is CASSPGTRYTGELFF. The CDR3 bases are TGCGCCAGCAGCCCCGGGACTAGATACACCGGGGAGCTGTTTTTT. The J gene is TRBJ2-2, the V gene TRBV5-1; 8 bases fit TRBD2. The V segment lost 4 bases and the J segment 3 bases; nucleotides outside the gene matches: 5. The germline CDR1 and CDR2 sequences are SGHRS and YFSETQ. This CDR3 contains 15 residues.

The chain's CDR3 is CASSIWGPGNTIYF. The CDR3 bases are TGTGCCAGTAGTATTTGGGGGCCCGGAAACACCATATATTTT. The chain uses TRBV19 and TRBJ1-3; D is perhaps TRBD1 (6 bases). Germline V gives CDR1 LNHDA, CDR2 SQIVND (reference sequence). CDR3 size: 14 residues. The V end lost 3 bases, the J end lost 4 bases, and 10 bases lay between the germline ends.

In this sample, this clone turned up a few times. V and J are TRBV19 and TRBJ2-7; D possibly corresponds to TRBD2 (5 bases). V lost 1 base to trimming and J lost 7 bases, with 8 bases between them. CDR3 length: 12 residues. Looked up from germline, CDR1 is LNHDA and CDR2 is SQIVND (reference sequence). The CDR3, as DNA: TGTGCCAGTAGTATAGGCCCGGGAGAGCAGTACTTC. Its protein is CASSIGPGEQYF.

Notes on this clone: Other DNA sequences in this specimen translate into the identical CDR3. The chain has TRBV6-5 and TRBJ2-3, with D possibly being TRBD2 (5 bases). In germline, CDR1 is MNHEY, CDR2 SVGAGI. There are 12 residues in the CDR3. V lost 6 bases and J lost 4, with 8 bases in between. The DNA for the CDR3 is TGTGCCAGCAGGAGAGGGCCAGATACGCAGTATTTT. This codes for CASRRGPDTQYF.

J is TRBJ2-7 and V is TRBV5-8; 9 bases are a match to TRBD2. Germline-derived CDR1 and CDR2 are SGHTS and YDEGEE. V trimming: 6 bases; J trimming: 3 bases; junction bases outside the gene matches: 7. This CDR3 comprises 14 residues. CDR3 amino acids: CASTPGLADYEQYF. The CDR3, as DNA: TGTGCCAGCACGCCGGGACTAGCTGACTACGAGCAGTACTTC.

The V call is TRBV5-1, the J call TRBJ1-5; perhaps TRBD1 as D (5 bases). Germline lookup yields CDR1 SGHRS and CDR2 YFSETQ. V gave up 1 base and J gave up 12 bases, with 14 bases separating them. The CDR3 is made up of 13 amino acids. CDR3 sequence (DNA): TGCGCCAGCAGCTTGCAACCCTCAGGGCACCAGCATTTT. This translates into CASSLQPSGHQHF.

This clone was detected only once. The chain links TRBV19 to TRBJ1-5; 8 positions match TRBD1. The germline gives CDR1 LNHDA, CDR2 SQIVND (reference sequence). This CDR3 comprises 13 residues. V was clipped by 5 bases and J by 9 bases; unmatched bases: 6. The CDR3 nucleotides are TGTGCCAGTAGTGGGACAGGCGCTCGGCCCCAGCATTTT. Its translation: CASSGTGARPQHF.

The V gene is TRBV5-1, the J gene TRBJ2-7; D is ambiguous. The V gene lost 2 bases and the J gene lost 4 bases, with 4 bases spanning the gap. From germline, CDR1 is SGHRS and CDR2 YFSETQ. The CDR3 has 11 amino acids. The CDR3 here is CASSFTYEQYF. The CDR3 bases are TGCGCCAGCAGCTTTACTTACGAGCAGTACTTC.

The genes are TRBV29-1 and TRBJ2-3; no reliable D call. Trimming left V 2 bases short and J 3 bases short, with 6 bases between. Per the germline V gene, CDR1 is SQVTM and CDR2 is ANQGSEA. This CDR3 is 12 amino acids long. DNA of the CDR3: TGCAGCGTTGAATGGCCGACAGATACGCAGTATTTT. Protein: CSVEWPTDTQYF.

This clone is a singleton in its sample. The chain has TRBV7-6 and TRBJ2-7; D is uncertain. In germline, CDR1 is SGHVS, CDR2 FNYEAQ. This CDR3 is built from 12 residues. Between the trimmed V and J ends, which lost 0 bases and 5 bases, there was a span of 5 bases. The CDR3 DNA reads TGTGCCAGCAGCTTAGCACTGGACGAGCAGTACTTC. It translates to CASSLALDEQYF.